These T cell receptor beta chains were read from a single sample in a study of T cell repertoires in cytomegalovirus infection. TCRdb re-analysed the reads in MiXCR, keeping a single row per CDR3 protein. The sample includes 69,000 or so distinct CDR3 sequences, about 27% seen only once; the top ten take roughly three fifths. These receptors are not linked to any known antigen. The sample in question was CD8+ T cells from cultured PBMCs, obtained from culture after CMV antigen stimulation. These receptors were obtained from a human donor in good health (CMV status not recorded). Some clones in this sample may be carry-over from other donors' samples. Both conserved end residues are part of each CDR3. Fields, in order: V gene, D gene, clone size, J gene, CDR3 protein, CDR3 DNA. A D gene is named only where the DNA matches it firmly. Clone size is stated in some rows and not others, as once, few, many or a class when expanded.

TRBV12-3/TRBV12-4	NA	many	TRBJ1-1	CASSFRITEAFF	TGTGCCAGCAGTTTCAGGATCACTGAAGCTTTCTTT
TRBV5-6	TRBD2	many	TRBJ2-7	CASSSGLARYEQYF	TGTGCCAGCAGCTCGGGACTAGCGCGTTACGAGCAGTACTTC
TRBV27	NA	NA	TRBJ1-5	CASSYGSNQPQHF	TGTGCCAGCAGTTATGGGAGCAATCAGCCCCAGCATTTT
TRBV6-5	TRBD1	few	TRBJ1-1	CASSYGTGTTMNTEAFF	TGTGCCAGCAGTTATGGGACAGGAACTACCATGAACACTGAAGCTTTCTTT
TRBV19	NA	NA	TRBJ2-3	CATAVTGADGDTQYF	TGTGCCACCGCAGTGACGGGAGCTGATGGAGATACGCAGTATTTT
TRBV11-2	TRBD2	NA	TRBJ2-5	CASSQPTSGGNQETQYF	TGTGCCAGCAGCCAGCCGACTAGCGGGGGGAACCAAGAGACCCAGTACTTC
TRBV12-3/TRBV12-4	NA	few	TRBJ1-3	CASSPGGNTIYF	TGTGCCAGCAGTCCCGGAGGAAACACCATATATTTT
TRBV3-1	TRBD2	NA	TRBJ2-6	CASSQEGTSGYSGANVLTF	TGTGCCAGCAGCCAAGAAGGGACTAGCGGGTACTCTGGGGCCAACGTCCTGACTTTC
TRBV28	NA	NA	TRBJ2-2	CASSRSLLTRELFF	TGTGCCAGCAGTAGGTCCCTACTGACCCGGGAGCTGTTTTTT
TRBV6-2/TRBV6-3	NA	few	TRBJ2-5	CASSYLGAGAIMETQYF	TGTGCCAGCAGTTACCTCGGGGCAGGGGCGATTATGGAGACCCAGTACTTC
TRBV12-3/TRBV12-4	TRBD1	NA	TRBJ1-4	CASGTGGEKLFF	TGTGCCAGCGGGACAGGCGGTGAAAAACTGTTTTTT
TRBV19	NA	few	TRBJ1-1	CASSIVVGDTEAFF	TGTGCCAGTAGTATCGTGGTTGGCGACACTGAAGCTTTCTTT
TRBV2	NA	few	TRBJ2-3	CASTGFSTDTQYF	TGTGCCAGCACAGGGTTCTCCACAGATACGCAGTATTTT
TRBV28	NA	few	TRBJ2-6	CASSPPGRVIGANVLTF	TGTGCCAGCAGTCCCCCGGGGCGGGTAATTGGGGCCAACGTCCTGACTTTC
TRBV11-2	NA	many	TRBJ2-5	CASSGPFRTQYF	TGTGCCAGCAGCGGCCCATTTAGGACCCAGTACTTC
TRBV30	TRBD2	NA	TRBJ2-3	CAWSVERGIDTQYF	TGTGCCTGGAGTGTAGAGCGGGGGATAGATACGCAGTATTTT
TRBV7-6	NA	NA	TRBJ2-2	CASSFMRTGELFF	TGTGCCAGCAGCTTTATGAGAACCGGGGAGCTGTTTTTT
TRBV25-1	NA	many	TRBJ1-1	CASPEGSGLTLEAFF	TGTGCCAGCCCTGAGGGGTCAGGGTTGACCCTTGAAGCTTTCTTT
TRBV28	NA	NA	TRBJ1-2	CASSLLQGVFYGYTF	TGTGCCAGCAGTTTACTACAGGGAGTTTTCTATGGCTACACCTTC
TRBV7-2	NA	NA	TRBJ1-2	CASSFWGGYNGYTF	TGTGCCAGCAGCTTCTGGGGGGGCTATAATGGCTACACCTTC
TRBV29-1	TRBD2	once	TRBJ2-2	CSGGTSGGTGELFF	TGCAGCGGAGGAACTAGCGGGGGCACCGGGGAGCTGTTTTTT
TRBV9	TRBD2	few	TRBJ2-1	CASSVAGLAPNEQFF	TGTGCCAGCAGCGTAGCGGGACTAGCGCCTAATGAGCAGTTCTTC